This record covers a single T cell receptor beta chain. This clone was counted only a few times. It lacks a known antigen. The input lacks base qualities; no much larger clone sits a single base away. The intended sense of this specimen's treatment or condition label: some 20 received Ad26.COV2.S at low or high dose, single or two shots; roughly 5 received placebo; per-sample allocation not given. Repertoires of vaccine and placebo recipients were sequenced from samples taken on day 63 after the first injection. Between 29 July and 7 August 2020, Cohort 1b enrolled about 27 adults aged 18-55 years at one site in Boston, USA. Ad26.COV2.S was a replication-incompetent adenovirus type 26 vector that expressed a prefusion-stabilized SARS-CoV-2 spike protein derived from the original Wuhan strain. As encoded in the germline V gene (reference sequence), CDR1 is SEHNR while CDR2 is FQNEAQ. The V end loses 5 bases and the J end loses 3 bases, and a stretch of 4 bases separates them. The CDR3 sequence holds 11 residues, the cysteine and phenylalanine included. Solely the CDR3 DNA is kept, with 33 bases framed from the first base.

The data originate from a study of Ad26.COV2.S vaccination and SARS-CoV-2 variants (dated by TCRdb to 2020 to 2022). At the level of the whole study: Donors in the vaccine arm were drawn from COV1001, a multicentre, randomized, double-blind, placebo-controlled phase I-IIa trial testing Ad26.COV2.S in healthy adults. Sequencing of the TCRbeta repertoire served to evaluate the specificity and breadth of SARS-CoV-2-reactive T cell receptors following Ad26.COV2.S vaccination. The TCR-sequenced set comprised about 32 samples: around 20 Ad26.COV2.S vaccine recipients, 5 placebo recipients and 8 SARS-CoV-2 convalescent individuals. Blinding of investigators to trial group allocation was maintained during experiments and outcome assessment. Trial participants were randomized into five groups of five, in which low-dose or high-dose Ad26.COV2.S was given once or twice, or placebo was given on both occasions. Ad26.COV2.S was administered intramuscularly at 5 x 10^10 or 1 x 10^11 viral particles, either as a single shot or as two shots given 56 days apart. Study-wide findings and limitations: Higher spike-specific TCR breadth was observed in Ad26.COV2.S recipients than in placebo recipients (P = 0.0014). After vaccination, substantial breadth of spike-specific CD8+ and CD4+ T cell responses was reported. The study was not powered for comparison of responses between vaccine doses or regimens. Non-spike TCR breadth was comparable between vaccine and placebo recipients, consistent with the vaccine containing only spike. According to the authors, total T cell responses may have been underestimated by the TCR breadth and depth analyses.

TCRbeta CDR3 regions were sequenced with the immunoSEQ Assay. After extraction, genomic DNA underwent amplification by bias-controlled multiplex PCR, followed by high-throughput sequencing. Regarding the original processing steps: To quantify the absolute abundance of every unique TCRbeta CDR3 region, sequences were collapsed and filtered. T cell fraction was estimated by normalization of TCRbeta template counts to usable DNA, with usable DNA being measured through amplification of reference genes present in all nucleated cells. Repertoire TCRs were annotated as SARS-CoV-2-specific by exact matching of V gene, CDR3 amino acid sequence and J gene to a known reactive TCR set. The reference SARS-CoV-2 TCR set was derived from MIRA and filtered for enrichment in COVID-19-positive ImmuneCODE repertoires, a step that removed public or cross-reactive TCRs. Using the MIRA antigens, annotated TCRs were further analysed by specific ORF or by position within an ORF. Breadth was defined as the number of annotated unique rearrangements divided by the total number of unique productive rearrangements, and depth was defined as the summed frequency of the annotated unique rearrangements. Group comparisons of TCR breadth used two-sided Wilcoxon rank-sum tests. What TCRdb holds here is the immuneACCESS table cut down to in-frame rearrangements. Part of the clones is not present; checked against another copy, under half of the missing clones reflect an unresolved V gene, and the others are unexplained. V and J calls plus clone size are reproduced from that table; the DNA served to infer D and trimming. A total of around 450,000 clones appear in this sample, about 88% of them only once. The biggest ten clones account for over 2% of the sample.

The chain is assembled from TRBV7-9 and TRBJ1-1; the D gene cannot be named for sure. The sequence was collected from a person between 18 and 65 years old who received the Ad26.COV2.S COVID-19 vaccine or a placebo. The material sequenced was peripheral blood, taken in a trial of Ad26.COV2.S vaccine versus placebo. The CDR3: CASSPYTEAFF. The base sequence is TGTGCCAGCAGCCCCTACACTGAAGCTTTCTTT.